What follows describes a single TCR beta chain. Its antigen is not identified. Regarding time point: pre-sensitization, week 0. The treatment is: therapeutic diphenylcyclopropenone sensitization with weekly scalp DPC. Ahead of applying each patch test, blood was sampled. The sample is drawn from a study of human T cells and chemical hapten exposure. Study findings and constraints: With alopecia, donors may have immune responses unlike healthy people's.

In germline, CDR1 is DFQATT, CDR2 SNEGSKA (reference sequence). J gave up 4 bases and V 6 bases, and 12 bases lay outside the gene matches. The CDR3 totals 14 residues. TCRdb itself ran the RACE reads through MiXCR, one entry per CDR3 protein. The sample includes about 380,000 distinct CDR3 sequences, approximately 5% of them seen just once. The starting material was whole blood, obtained in connection with sensitization to the hapten diphenylcyclopropenone (DPC). The chain combines TRBV20-1 with TRBJ2-7, with 7 bases aligning to TRBD1. The sequence derives from a woman aged 45-65 years with alopecia areata. Some clones in this sample may be carry-over from other donors' samples. The CDR3 bases are TGCAGTGCCATACAGGGGCGTCCCTGGTACGAGCAGTACTTC. It is translated as CSAIQGRPWYEQYF.